The clone carrying this T cell receptor beta chain was seen a few times. Antigen specificity is unknown. The data belong to a study of T cells in Graves' hyperthyroidism and ophthalmopathy. V was shortened by 0 bases and J by 1 base, with 10 bases between the two germline ends. The CDR3 totals 15 residues. In germline, CDR1 is SGHRS, CDR2 YFSETQ. Newly diagnosed hyperthyroidism, duration under 2 months, in patients aged 18 to 65. Using RNA transcripts as the source, TCR beta CDR3 regions were amplified. When the TCR CDR3 underwent first-round RT-PCR, the HTBI primer set was used. TCRdb used MiXCR to reprocess the multiplex PCR reads, holding one entry per CDR3 protein. The sample records hundreds of thousands of distinct CDR3 sequences, about 45% being singletons. Study-wide points: The model made its ophthalmopathy prediction, and onset followed a median around six months later.

The chain has TRBV5-1 and TRBJ1-1; D gene ambiguous. Sequencing was performed on peripheral blood or thyroid tissue (not recorded which). The clonotype comes from a woman in her late teens or twenties with Graves' hyperthyroidism. DNA for the CDR3: TGCGCCAGCAGCTTGGAGGGAGGCGCGAACACTGAAGCTTTCTTT. Translating it yields CASSLEGGANTEAFF.